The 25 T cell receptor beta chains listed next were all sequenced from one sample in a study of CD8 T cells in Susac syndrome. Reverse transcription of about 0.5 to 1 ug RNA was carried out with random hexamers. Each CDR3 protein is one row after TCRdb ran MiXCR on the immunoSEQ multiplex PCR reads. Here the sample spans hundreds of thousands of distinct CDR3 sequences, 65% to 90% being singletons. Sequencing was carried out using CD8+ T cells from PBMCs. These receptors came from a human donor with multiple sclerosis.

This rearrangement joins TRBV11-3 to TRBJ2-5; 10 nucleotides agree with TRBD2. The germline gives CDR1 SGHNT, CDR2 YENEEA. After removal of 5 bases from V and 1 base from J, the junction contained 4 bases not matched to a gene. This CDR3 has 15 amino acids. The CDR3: CASSAWTSGQETQYF. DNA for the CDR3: TGTGCCAGCAGCGCATGGACTAGCGGCCAAGAGACCCAGTACTTC.

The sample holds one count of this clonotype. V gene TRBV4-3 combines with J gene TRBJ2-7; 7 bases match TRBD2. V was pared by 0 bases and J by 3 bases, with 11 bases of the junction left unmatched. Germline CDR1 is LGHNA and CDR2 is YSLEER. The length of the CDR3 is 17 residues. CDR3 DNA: TGCGCCAGCAGCCAAGACATTCCGGCTAGCGGAAGCTACGAGCAGTACTTC. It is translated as CASSQDIPASGSYEQYF.

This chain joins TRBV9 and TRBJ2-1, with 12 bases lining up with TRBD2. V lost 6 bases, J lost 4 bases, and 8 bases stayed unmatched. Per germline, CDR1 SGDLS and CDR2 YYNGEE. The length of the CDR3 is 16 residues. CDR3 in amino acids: CASTQGGLAGYNEQFF. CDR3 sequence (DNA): TGTGCCAGCACCCAAGGAGGACTAGCGGGATACAATGAGCAGTTCTTC. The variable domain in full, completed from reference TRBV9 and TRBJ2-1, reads DSGVTQTPKHLITATGQRVTLRCSPRSGDLSVYWYQQSLDQGLQFLIQYYNGEERAKGNILERFSAQQFPDLHSELNLSSLELGDSALYFCASTQGGLAGYNEQFFGPGTRLTVL.

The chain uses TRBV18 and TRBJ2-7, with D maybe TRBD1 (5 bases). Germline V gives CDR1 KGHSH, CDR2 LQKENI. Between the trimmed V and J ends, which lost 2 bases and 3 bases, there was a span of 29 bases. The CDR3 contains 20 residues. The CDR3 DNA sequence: TGTGCCAGCTCACCAGAGAGAACAGAACAAGGGGAATGGATCTTCTACGAGCAGTACTTC. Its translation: CASSPERTEQGEWIFYEQYF.

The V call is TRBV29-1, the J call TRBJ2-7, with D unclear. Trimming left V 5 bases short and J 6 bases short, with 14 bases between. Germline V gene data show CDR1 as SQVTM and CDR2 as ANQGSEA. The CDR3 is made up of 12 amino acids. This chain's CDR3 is CSVRDLAVEQYF. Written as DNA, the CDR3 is TGCAGCGTTAGGGATCTTGCGGTCGAGCAGTACTTC.

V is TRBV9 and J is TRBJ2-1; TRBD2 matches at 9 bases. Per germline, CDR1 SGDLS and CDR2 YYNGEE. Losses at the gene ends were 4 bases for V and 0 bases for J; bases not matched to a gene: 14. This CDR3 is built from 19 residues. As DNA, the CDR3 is TGTGCCAGCAGCCCCTCGCCGGGACTAGCACCGAGCTCCTACAATGAGCAGTTCTTC. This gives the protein CASSPSPGLAPSSYNEQFF.

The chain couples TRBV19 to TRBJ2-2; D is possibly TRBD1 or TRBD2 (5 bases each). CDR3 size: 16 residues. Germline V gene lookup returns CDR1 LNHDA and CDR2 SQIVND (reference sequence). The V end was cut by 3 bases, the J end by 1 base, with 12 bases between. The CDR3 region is CASSILLRGNTGELFF. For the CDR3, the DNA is TGTGCCAGTAGTATCCTTTTGAGGGGGAACACCGGGGAGCTGTTTTTT.

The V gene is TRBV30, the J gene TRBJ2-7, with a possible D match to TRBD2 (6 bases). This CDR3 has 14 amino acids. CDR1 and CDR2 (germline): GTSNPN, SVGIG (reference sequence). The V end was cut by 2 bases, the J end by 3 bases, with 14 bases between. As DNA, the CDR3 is TGTGCCTGGAGTACCGGGACTGGGCTCTACGAGCAGTACTTC. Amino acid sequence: CAWSTGTGLYEQYF.

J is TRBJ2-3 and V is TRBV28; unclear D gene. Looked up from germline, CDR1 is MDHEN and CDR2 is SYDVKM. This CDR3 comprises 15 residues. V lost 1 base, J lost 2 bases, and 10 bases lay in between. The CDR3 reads CASSLSYSNTDTQYF. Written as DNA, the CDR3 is TGTGCCAGCAGTTTATCCTACAGTAACACAGATACGCAGTATTTT.

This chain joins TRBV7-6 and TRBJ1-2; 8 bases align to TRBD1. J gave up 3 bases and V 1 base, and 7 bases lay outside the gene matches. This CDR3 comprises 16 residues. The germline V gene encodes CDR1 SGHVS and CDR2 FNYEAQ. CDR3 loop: CASSLGPGTGHYGYTF. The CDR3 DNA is TGTGCCAGCAGCTTAGGACCCGGGACAGGCCACTATGGCTACACCTTC.

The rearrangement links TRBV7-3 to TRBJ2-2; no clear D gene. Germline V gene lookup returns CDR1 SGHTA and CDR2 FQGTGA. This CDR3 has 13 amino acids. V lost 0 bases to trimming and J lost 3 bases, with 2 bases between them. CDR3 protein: CASSLTDTGELFF. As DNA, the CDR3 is TGTGCCAGCAGCTTAACGGACACCGGGGAGCTGTTTTTT. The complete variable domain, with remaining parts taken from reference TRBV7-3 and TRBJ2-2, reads GAGVSQTPSNKVTEKGKYVELRCDPISGHTALYWYRQSLGQGPEFLIYFQGTGAADDSGLPNDRFFAVRPEGSVSTLKIQRTERGDSAVYLCASSLTDTGELFFGEGSRLTVL.

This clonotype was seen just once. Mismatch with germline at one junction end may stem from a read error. The CDR3 nucleotides read TGTGCCAGCAGCCAAGTCCCGGGCCCGTACGGGCAGTACTTC. It yields the protein CASSQVPGPYGQYF. The J gene is TRBJ2-7, the V gene TRBV5-4; D gene uncertain. The CDR3 is 14 amino acids. Germline V gene lookup returns CDR1 SGHNT and CDR2 YYREEE (reference sequence).

This chain's CDR3 is CASSDGTSGHRTGELFF. The CDR3 nucleotides read TGTGCCAGCAGTGACGGGACTAGCGGGCATCGGACCGGGGAGCTGTTTTTT. The rearrangement joins TRBV6-4 to TRBJ2-2; TRBD2 aligns across 12 bases. CDR3 length equals 17 residues. V was clipped by 2 bases and J by 5 bases; unmatched bases: 6. Germline loops: CDR1 MRHNA, CDR2 SNTAGT.

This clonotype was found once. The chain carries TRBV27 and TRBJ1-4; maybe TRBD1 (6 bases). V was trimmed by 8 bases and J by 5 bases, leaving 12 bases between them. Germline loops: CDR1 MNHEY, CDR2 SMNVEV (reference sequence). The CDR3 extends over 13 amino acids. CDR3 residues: CASGYRANEKLFF. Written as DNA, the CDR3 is TGTGCCAGCGGATACAGGGCGAATGAAAAACTGTTTTTT.

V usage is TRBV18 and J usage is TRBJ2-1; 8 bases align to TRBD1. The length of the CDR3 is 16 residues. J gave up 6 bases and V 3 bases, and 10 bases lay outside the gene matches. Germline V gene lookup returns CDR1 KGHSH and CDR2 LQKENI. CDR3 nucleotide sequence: TGTGCCAGCTCACCCCAGCGGACAGGGATAGGCAATGAGCAGTTCTTC. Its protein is CASSPQRTGIGNEQFF.

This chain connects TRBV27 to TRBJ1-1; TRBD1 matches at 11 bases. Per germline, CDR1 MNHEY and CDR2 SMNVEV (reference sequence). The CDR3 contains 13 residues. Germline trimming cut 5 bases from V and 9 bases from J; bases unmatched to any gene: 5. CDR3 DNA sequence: TGTGCCAGCAGTCCTCGGACAGGGGGCAAAGCTTTCTTT. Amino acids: CASSPRTGGKAFF.

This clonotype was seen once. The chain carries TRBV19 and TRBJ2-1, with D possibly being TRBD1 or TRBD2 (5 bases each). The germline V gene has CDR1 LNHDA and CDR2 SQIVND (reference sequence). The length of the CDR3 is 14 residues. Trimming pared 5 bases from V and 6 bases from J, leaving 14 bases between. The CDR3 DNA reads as TGTGCCAGTAGTTCCGGGACGTGGGGCAATGAGCAGTTCTTC. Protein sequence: CASSSGTWGNEQFF.

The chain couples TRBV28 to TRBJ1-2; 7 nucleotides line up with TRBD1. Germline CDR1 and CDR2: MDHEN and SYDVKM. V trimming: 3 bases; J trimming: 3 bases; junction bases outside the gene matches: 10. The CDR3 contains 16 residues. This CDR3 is CASSFPLGGSDYGYTF. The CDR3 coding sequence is TGTGCCAGCAGTTTCCCCCTAGGGGGCAGTGACTATGGCTACACCTTC.

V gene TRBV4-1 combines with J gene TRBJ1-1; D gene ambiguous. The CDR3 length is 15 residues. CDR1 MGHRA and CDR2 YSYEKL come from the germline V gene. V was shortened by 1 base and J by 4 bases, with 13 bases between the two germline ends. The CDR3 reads CASSQAAGLRTEAFF. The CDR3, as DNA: TGCGCCAGCAGCCAAGCCGCAGGCCTTCGCACTGAAGCTTTCTTT.

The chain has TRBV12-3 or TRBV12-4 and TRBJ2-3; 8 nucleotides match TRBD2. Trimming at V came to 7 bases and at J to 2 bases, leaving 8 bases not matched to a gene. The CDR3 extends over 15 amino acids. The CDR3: CASKDLAGFTDTQYF. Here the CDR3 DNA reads TGTGCCAGCAAAGATTTAGCGGGATTCACAGATACGCAGTATTTT.

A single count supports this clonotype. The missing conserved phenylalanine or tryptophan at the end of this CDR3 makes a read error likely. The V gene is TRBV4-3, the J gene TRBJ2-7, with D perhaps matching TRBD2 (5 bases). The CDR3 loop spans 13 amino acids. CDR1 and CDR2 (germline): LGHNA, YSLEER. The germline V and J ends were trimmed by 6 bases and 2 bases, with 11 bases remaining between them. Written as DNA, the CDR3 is TGCGCCAGCAGTCGGACTGAGGCCTACGAGCAGTACTCC. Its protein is CASSRTEAYEQYS.

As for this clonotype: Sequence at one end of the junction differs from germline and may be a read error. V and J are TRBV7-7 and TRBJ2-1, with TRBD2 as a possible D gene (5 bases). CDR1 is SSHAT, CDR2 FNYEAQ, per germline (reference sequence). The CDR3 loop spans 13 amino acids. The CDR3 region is CASSLSKRGEQFF. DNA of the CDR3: TGTGCTAGCAGCTTAAGTAAGCGAGGGGAGCAGTTCTTC.

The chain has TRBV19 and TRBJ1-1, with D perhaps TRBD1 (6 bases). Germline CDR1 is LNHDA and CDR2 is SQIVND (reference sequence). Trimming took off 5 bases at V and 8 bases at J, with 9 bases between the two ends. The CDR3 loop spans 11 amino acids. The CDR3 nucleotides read TGTGCCAGTAGTCCCGGGACAGAAGCTTTCTTT. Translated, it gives CASSPGTEAFF.

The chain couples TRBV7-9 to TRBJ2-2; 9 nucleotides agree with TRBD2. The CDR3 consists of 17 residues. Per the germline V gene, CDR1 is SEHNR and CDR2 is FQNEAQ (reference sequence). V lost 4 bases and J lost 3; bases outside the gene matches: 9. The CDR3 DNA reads TGTGCCAGCAGCTCCTCCTGGCGGGAGGGTGACACCGGGGAGCTGTTTTTT. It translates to CASSSSWREGDTGELFF.

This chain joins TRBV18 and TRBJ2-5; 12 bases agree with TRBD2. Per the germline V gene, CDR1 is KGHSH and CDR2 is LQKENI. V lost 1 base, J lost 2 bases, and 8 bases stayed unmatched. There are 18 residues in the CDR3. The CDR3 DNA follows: TGTGCCAGCTCACCACGACTAGCGGGAGAACGCTGGCAAGAGACCCAGTACTTC. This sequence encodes CASSPRLAGERWQETQYF.